This TCR beta chain appears in the sequencing data of a study of T cell responses to AZD1222 COVID-19 vaccine (dated by TCRdb to the early 2020s). For context, the study as a whole: AZD1222 recipients given second doses at about 4 weeks or at about 12 weeks were pooled, since spike-specific TCR depth and breadth were not found to differ between the two schedules. Trial participants were enrolled by age into 18-55, 56-69 and 70-plus year subgroups, with about 150, 28 and 57 TCR-sequenced participants respectively. A total of approximately 240 trial participants underwent TCR sequencing, of whom around 200 received two doses of AZD1222 and 26 received two doses of the MenACWY control vaccine. General study outcomes and caveats: Conclusions about previously exposed vaccinees are limited because only six or seven AZD1222 recipients were SARS-CoV-2 seropositive at baseline. Vaccine-associated CD4 TCRs spanned the whole spike protein, with dominant responses in regions 160-218 and 743-854. Reportedly, almost half of the unique spike-specific TCRs recognized epitopes lying outside the regions that are mutated in the B.1.351 and B.1.1.7 variants. The 56-69-year group was small, and its depth increase did not reach significance, likely because of low power. Participants were mostly white British and included more females than males, and it was suggested by the authors that clonal diversity may have been underestimated. Spike-specific TCR breadth and depth rose significantly after two AZD1222 doses compared with day 0 and with MenACWY recipients. Because no day 14 peak-response samples were available, the repertoires could be characterized only after the peak T cell response.

The CDR3 regions of human TCRbeta chains were analyzed by immunosequencing. On the authors' methods: Repertoire TCRs were matched against a reference library of SARS-CoV-2-specific TCRs generated with the MIRA antigen-specificity platform. Breadth was defined as the fraction of unique TCRs that were SARS-CoV-2-associated, and depth was defined as the fraction of total T cells that were SARS-CoV-2-associated. Using the MIRA data, every spike-specific TCR was mapped to the spike region that the TCR reacted to and assigned to either a CD4 or a CD8 class. Log10-transformed breadth and depth values were compared by one-way ANOVA with Sidak's multiple comparisons tests. TCRdb provides this immuneACCESS table in a form limited to in-frame rearrangements. Some clones are lacking; in checked studies, under half of them reflect an unresolved V gene, and why the rest are absent is not known. From that table come the V and J calls and clone size; the DNA was used to work out D and trimming. Counted in this sample were 120,000 to 150,000 clones; around 90% of them appeared once. The ten top clones hold about 5.9% of the sample.

About this clone: Its antigen is not yet known. Base qualities are not provided; no much larger clone lies one nucleotide away.

The time point label of this sample denotes: baseline before first vaccination. Vaccinee samples were obtained from the UK trials COV001 and COV002, which included a single-blind randomized controlled phase 2/3 trial of AZD1222 (ChAdOx1 nCoV-19) in healthy adults. For TCRbeta chain sequencing, PBMC samples were collected from trial participants at day 0 and at day 28 after the second dose. Specimen: peripheral blood, collected on day 0 of AZD1222 vaccination. This sequence was found in an adult in good health.

The bases are TGTGCCAGCAGTTTCTCCGGGACAGCAATTACTAGCTATGGCTACACCTTC. This codes for CASSFSGTAITSYGYTF. The rearrangement combines TRBV27 with TRBJ1-2; 7 central nucleotides agree with TRBD1. From its cysteine to its phenylalanine, the CDR3 spans 17 amino acids. Only the CDR3 portion is preserved as DNA: 51 bases, with reading frame beginning at the first base. V lost 3 bases and J lost 4 bases, and the count of bases not matched to a germline gene is 14. CDR1 and CDR2 were assigned from the germline V gene (reference sequence) as MNHEY and SMNVEV.